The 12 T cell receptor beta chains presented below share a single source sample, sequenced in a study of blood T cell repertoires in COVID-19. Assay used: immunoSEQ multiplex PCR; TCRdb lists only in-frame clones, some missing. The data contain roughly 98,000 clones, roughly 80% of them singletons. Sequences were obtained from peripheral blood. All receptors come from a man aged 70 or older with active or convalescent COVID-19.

CDR3 protein: CASSRVVTEAFF. The CDR3 region has the DNA TGTGCCAGCAGCCGCGTGGTCACTGAAGCTTTCTTT. The gene calls are TRBV12-3 or TRBV12-4 and TRBJ1-1; D is undetermined. Between the trimmed V and J ends, which lost 6 bases and 4 bases, there was a span of 9 bases. The CDR3 is 12 amino acids.

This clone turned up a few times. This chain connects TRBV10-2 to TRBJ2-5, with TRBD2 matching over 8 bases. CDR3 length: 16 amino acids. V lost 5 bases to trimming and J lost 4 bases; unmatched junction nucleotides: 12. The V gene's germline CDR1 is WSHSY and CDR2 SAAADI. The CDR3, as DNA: TGCGCCAGCAGTCCCGTCGGGGGGGTTGAGGGAGAGACCCAGTACTTC. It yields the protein CASSPVGGVEGETQYF.

The CDR3 loop reads CATRQGWTEAFF. The CDR3 DNA follows: TGTGCCACCAGACAGGGATGGACTGAAGCTTTCTTT. J is TRBJ1-1 and V is TRBV19; 7 bases match TRBD1. V lost 10 bases, J lost 5 bases, and 7 bases stayed unmatched. The CDR3 totals 12 residues. CDR1 LNHDA and CDR2 SQIVND come from the germline V gene (reference sequence).

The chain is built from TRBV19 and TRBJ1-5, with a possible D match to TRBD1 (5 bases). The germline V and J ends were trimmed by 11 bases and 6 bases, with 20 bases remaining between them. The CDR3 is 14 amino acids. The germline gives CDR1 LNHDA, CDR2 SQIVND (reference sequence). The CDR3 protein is CAAAFSDSSQPQHF. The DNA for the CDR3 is TGTGCCGCGGCCTTTAGTGACAGTTCTCAGCCCCAGCATTTT.

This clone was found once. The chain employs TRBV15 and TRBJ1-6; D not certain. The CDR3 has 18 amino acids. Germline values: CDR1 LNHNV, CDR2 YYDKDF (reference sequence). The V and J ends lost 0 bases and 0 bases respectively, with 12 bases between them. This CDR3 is CATSRDLQFSSYNSPLHF. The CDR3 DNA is TGTGCCACCAGCAGAGATCTTCAGTTCAGCTCCTATAATTCACCCCTCCACTTT.

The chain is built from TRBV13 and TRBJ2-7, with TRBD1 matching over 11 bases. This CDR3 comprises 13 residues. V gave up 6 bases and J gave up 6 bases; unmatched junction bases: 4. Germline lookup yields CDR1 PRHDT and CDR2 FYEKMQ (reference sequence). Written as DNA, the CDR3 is TGTGCCAGCAGTCGGACAGGGGGCGCCGAGCAGTACTTC. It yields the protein CASSRTGGAEQYF. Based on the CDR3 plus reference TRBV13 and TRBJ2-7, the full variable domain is AAGVIQSPRHLIKEKRETATLKCYPIPRHDTVYWYQQGPGQDPQFLISFYEKMQSDKGSIPDRFSAQQFSDYHSELNMSSLELGDSALYFCASSRTGGAEQYFGPGTRLTVT.

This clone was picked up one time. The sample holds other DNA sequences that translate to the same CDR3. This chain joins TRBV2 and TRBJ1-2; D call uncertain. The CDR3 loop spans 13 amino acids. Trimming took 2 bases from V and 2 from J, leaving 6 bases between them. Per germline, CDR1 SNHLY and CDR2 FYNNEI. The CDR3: CASSESGNYGYTF. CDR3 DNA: TGTGCCAGCAGTGAATCGGGGAACTATGGCTACACCTTC.

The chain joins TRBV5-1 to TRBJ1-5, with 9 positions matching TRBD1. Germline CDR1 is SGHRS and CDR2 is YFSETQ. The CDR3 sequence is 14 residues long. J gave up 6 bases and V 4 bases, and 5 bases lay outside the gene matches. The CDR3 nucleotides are TGCGCCAGCAGCATGGGACAGGGCGGTCAGCCCCAGCATTTT. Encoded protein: CASSMGQGGQPQHF. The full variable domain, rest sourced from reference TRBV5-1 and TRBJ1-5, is KAGVTQTPRYLIKTRGQQVTLSCSPISGHRSVSWYQQTPGQGLQFLFEYFSETQRNKGNFPGRFSGRQFSNSRSEMNVSTLELGDSALYLCASSMGQGGQPQHFGDGTRLSIL.

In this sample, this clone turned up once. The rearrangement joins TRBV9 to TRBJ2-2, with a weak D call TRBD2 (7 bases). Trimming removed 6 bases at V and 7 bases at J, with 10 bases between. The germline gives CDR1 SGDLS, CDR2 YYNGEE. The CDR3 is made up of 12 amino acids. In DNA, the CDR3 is TGTGCCAGCATGGGAGGGGGCGGGGAGCTGTTTTTT. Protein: CASMGGGGELFF.

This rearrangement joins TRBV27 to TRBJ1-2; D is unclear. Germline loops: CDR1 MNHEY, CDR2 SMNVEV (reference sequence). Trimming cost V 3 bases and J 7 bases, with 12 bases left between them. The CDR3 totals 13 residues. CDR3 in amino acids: CASSFSPSVGYTF. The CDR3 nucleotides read TGTGCCAGCAGTTTCTCTCCTTCGGTTGGCTACACCTTC.

In DNA form, the CDR3 reads TGTGCCAGCAGCACCGATCCGACAGTTAACTATGGCTACACCTTC. The encoded protein is CASSTDPTVNYGYTF. V and J are TRBV5-4 and TRBJ1-2, with D possibly TRBD1 on 5 matching bases. Germline CDR1 SGHNT, CDR2 YYREEE (reference sequence). The CDR3 contains 15 residues. The ends were cut back, 4 bases at V and 1 base at J, with 14 bases in the middle. Together with reference TRBV5-4 and TRBJ1-2, the CDR3 gives the full variable domain: ETGVTQSPTHLIKTRGQQVTLRCSSQSGHNTVSWYQQALGQGPQFIFQYYREEENGRGNFPPRFSGLQFPNYSSELNVNALELDDSALYLCASSTDPTVNYGYTFGSGTRLTVV.

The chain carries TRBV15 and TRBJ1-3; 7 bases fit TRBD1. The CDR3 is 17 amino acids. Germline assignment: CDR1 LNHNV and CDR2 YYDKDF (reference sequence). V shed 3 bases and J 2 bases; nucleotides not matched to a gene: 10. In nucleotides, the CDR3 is TGTGCCACCAGCAGGGCCATCGACAGGGACCCTGGAAACACCATATATTTT. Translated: CATSRAIDRDPGNTIYF.